The next 6 T cell receptor beta chains were all read from a single sample in a study of blood T cell repertoires in COVID-19. Profiled with immunoSEQ multiplex PCR; TCRdb holds only in-frame clones, not every one. Of 300,000 to 400,000 clones in the sample, approximately 90% were seen once. Sequences were obtained from PBMCs or T cells enriched from blood (not recorded which). Receptor source: a woman in her 30s with acute COVID-19.

V and J are TRBV27 and TRBJ1-5, with D maybe TRBD1 (6 bases). This CDR3 is 14 amino acids long. Trimming removed 5 bases at V and 4 bases at J, with 12 bases between. The germline gives CDR1 MNHEY, CDR2 SMNVEV (reference sequence). CDR3 sequence reads: CASSPGQWNQPQHF. The CDR3 bases are TGTGCCAGCAGTCCAGGACAGTGGAATCAGCCCCAGCATTTT.

The chain carries TRBV19 and TRBJ2-5; TRBD2 is a possible D gene (5 bases). The CDR3 runs to 15 residues. The V and J ends lost 4 bases and 5 bases respectively, with 17 bases between them. The germline CDR1 and CDR2 sequences are LNHDA and SQIVND (reference sequence). CDR3 nucleotide sequence: TGTGCCAGTAGTACAGGAGGCCTCGTCAGGGAGACCCAGTACTTC. Translating gives CASSTGGLVRETQYF.

The chain uses TRBV7-2 and TRBJ2-7; the match to TRBD1 covers 9 bases. CDR3 size: 14 residues. The trim removed 3 bases at V and 3 bases at J, leaving 3 bases unmatched. Germline values: CDR1 SGHTA, CDR2 FQGNSA. CDR3 sequence reads: CASSFSTGGYEQYF. The DNA of the CDR3 is TGTGCCAGCAGCTTTTCGACAGGGGGCTACGAGCAGTACTTC.

The rearrangement joins TRBV7-9 to TRBJ2-1, with 9 bases lining up with TRBD2. V was pared by 2 bases and J by 4 bases, with 6 bases of the junction left unmatched. This CDR3 spans 16 amino acids. Germline CDR1 reads SEHNR; CDR2 reads FQNEAQ (reference sequence). The CDR3 reads CASSLLSTSGYNEQFF. As DNA, the CDR3 is TGTGCCAGCAGCTTATTATCGACTAGCGGATACAATGAGCAGTTCTTC.

The V gene is TRBV30, the J gene TRBJ2-7; D may be TRBD1 (5 bases). Trimming pared 2 bases from V and 4 bases from J, leaving 15 bases between. Germline V lookup: CDR1 GTSNPN, CDR2 SVGIG (reference sequence). There are 14 residues in the CDR3. The CDR3 DNA reads as TGTGCCTGGAGTACAGGAACAGGTTTATACGAGCAGTACTTC. Protein product: CAWSTGTGLYEQYF.

The chain employs TRBV30 and TRBJ1-2, with D tentatively TRBD1 (5 bases). The CDR3 sequence is 16 residues long. Germline values: CDR1 GTSNPN, CDR2 SVGIG (reference sequence). Trimming pared 4 bases from V and 0 bases from J, leaving 18 bases between. CDR3 region: CAWTHRDSRANYGYTF. The DNA for the CDR3 is TGTGCCTGGACCCACCGGGACTCAAGAGCTAACTATGGCTACACCTTC.